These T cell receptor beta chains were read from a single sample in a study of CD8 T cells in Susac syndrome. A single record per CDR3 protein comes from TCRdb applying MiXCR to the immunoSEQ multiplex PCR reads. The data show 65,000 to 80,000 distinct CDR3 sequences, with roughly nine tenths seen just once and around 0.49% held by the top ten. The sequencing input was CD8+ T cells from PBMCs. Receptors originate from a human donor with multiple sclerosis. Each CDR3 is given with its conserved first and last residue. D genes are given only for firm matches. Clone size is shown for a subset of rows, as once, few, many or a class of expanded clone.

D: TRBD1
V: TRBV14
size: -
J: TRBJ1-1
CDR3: CASSQADRGATEAFF
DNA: TGTGCCAGCAGCCAAGCGGACAGGGGGGCCACTGAAGCTTTCTTT

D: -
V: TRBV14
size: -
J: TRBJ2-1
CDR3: CASSHGDNEQFF
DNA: TGTGCCAGCAGCCACGGGGACAATGAGCAGTTCTTC

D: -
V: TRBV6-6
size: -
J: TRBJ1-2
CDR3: CASSSRTAPGGYTF
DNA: TGTGCCAGCAGTTCCCGGACGGCCCCTGGAGGCTACACCTTC

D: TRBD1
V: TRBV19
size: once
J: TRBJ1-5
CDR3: CASSRDRLSNQPQHF
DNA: TGTGCCAGCTCTCGGGACAGGCTTAGCAATCAGCCCCAGCATTTT

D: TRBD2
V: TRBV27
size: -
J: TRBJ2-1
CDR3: CASSLKNLKVAGGRVEQFF
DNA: TGTGCCAGCAGTTTAAAGAACCTTAAAGTTGCGGGGGGGCGAGTTGAGCAGTTCTTC

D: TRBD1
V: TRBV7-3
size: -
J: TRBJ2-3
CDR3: CASSFGTGRWDTQYF
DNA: TGTGCCAGCAGCTTTGGGACAGGGAGGTGGGATACGCAGTATTTT

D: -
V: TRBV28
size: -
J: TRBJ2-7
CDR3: CASSFVWRTGKVYEQYF
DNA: TGTGCCAGCAGTTTTGTGTGGAGGACCGGGAAGGTCTACGAGCAGTACTTC

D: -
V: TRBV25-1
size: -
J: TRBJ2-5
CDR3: CASSAPGEFQETQYF
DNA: TGTGCCAGCAGTGCCCCCGGCGAGTTCCAAGAGACCCAGTACTTC

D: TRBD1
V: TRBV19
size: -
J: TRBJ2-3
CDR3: CASSMGTASTDTQYF
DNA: TGTGCCAGTAGTATGGGGACAGCTAGCACAGATACGCAGTATTTT

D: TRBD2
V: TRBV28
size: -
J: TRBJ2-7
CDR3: CASSLAGTIGYEQYF
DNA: TGTGCCAGCAGTTTAGCGGGGACTATAGGTTACGAGCAGTACTTC

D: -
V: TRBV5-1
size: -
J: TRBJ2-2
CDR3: CASSLVMGMNTGELFF
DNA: TGCGCCAGCAGCTTGGTAATGGGCATGAACACCGGGGAGCTGTTTTTT

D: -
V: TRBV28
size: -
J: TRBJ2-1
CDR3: CASILGDKQFF
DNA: TGTGCCAGCATCCTTGGGGACAAGCAGTTCTTC

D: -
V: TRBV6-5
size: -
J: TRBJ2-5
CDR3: CASSYAGGQETQYF
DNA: TGTGCCAGCAGTTACGCCGGTGGGCAAGAGACCCAGTACTTC

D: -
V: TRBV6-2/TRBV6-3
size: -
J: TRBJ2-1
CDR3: CASSYQDHNEQFF
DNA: TGTGCCAGCAGTTACCAGGACCACAATGAGCAGTTCTTC

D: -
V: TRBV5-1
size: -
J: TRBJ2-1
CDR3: CASSLEPNNEQFF
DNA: TGCGCCAGCAGCTTGGAGCCTAACAATGAGCAGTTCTTC

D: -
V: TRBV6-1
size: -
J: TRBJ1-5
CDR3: CASSEGTGAGPQHF
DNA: TGTGCCAGCAGTGAAGGCACAGGAGCGGGGCCCCAGCATTTT

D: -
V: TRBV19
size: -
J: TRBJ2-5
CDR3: CASGRGVPQETQYF
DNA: TGTGCCAGTGGCCGCGGGGTACCACAAGAGACCCAGTACTTC

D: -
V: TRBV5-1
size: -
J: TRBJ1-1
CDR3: CASSLALGGNTEAFF
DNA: TGCGCCAGCAGCTTGGCCCTGGGGGGGAACACTGAAGCTTTCTTT

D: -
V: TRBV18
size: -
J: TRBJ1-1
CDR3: CASSPTPGSLGWTEAFF
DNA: TGTGCCAGCTCCCCTACCCCTGGGAGTCTTGGATGGACTGAAGCTTTCTTT

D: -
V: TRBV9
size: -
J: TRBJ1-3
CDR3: CASSVAARGETSGNTIYF
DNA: TGTGCCAGCAGCGTAGCTGCCCGGGGTGAGACCTCTGGAAACACCATATATTTT

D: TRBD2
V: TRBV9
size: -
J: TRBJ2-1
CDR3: CASSVGSGSGGNNEQFF
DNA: TGTGCCAGCAGCGTAGGTTCTGGTAGCGGGGGGAACAATGAGCAGTTCTTC

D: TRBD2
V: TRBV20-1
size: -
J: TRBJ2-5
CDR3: CSARDQSSGSLETQYF
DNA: TGCAGTGCTAGAGATCAGTCTAGCGGGAGCTTAGAGACCCAGTACTTC

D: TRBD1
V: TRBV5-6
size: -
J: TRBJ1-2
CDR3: CASSPRGQGGYGYTF
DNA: TGTGCCAGCAGCCCTCGCGGACAGGGAGGCTATGGCTACACCTTC

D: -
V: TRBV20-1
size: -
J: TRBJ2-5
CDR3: CSATWLAQETQYF
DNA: TGCAGTGCTACCTGGCTAGCCCAAGAGACCCAGTACTTC

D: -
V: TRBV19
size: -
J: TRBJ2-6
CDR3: CASSIGRTGANVLTF
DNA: TGTGCCAGTAGTATCGGGCGGACTGGGGCCAACGTCCTGACTTTC

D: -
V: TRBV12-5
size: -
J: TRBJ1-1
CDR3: CAGEDSRNTEAFF
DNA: TGTGCTGGTGAGGACAGCCGAAACACTGAAGCTTTCTTT

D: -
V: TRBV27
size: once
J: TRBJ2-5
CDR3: CASSLILGETQYF
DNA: TGTGCCAGCAGTTTAATTCTAGGCGAGACCCAGTACTTC

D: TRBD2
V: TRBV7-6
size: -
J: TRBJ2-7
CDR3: CASSLKVPGTSGYEQYF
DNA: TGTGCCAGCAGCTTAAAAGTGCCCGGGACTAGCGGTTACGAGCAGTACTTC

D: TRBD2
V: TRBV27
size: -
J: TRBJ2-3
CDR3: CASSTLRREGTDTQYF
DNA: TGTGCCAGCTCCACCCTGCGGAGGGAGGGTACAGATACGCAGTATTTT

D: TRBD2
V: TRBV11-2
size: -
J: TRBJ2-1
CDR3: CASSLALAGVFNEQFF
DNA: TGTGCCAGCAGCTTAGCTTTAGCGGGGGTGTTCAATGAGCAGTTCTTC

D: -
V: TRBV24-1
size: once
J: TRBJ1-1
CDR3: CATSDQGPPNTEAFF
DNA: TGTGCCACCAGTGACCAAGGGCCACCGAACACTGAAGCTTTCTTT

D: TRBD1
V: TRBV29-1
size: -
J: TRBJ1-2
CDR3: CSVTGTGAWSYTF
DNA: TGCAGCGTTACCGGGACAGGTGCTTGGAGCTACACCTTC

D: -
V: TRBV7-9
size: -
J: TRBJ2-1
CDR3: CASSFVVGNEQFF
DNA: TGTGCCAGCAGCTTTGTCGTGGGCAATGAGCAGTTCTTC

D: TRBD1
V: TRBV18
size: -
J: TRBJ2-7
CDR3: CASSTTDRVYEQYF
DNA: TGTGCCAGCTCCACGACGGACAGGGTTTACGAGCAGTACTTC

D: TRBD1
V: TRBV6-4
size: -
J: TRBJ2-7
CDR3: CASSDPRTGADDEQYF
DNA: TGTGCCAGCAGTGACCCGCGGACAGGGGCGGACGACGAGCAGTACTTC

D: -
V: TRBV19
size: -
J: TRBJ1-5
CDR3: CASSIGVMGQPQHF
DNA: TGTGCCAGTAGTATTGGGGTGATGGGTCAGCCCCAGCATTTT

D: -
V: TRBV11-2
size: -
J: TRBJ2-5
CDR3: CASSLDNRVMETQYF
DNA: TGTGCCAGCAGCTTAGATAACAGGGTGATGGAGACCCAGTACTTC

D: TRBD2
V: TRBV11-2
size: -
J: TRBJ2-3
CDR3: CASSYQRRGGWDTQYF
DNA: TGTGCCAGCAGCTACCAGCGGCGGGGGGGCTGGGATACGCAGTATTTT

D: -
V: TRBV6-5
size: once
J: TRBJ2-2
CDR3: CASSYGGELFF
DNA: TGTGCCAGCAGTTACGGGGGGGAGCTGTTTTTT

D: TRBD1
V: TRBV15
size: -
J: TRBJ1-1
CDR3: CATTGGREAFF
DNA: TGTGCCACCACAGGGGGCAGGGAAGCTTTCTTT

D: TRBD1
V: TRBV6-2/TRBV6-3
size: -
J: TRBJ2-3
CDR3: CASSPQAPGQGVDTQYF
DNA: TGTGCCAGCAGCCCACAGGCCCCGGGACAGGGCGTGGATACGCAGTATTTT

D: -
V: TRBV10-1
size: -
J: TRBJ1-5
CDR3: CASSAARGNQPQHF
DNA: TGCGCCAGCAGCGCGGCCCGAGGCAATCAGCCCCAGCATTTT

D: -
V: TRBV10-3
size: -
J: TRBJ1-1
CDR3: CAISEEGPEAFF
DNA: TGTGCCATCAGTGAGGAGGGGCCTGAAGCTTTCTTT

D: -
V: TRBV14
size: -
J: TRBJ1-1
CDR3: CASSQDPGWGTEAFF
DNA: TGTGCCAGCAGCCAAGATCCCGGGTGGGGGACTGAAGCTTTCTTT